This TCR beta chain was recovered during a study of immune heterogeneity within non-small cell lung tumors. Remarks on this clonotype: The target antigen is unknown.

The junction had 7 bases not matched to a gene; V was cut back by 4 bases and J by 7 bases. Germline-derived CDR1 and CDR2 are SGHRS and YFSETQ. CDR3 size: 15 residues. Template was bulk tumor genomic DNA, 500 to 650 ng per sample. Biopsy collection occurred during surgery, with several far-apart biopsies per primary tumor. Newly diagnosed with untreated non-small cell lung cancer, the patients underwent curative surgery. TCR beta CDR3 regions came from multiplex PCR with 32 forward V and 13 reverse J primers. TCRdb independently ran MiXCR on the multiplex PCR reads; one entry per CDR3 protein. Here the sample spans about 21,000 distinct CDR3 sequences, more than 25% being singletons. Study-wide results and limits: High-frequency T-cell receptor beta clonotypes were largely distinct between individual patients. Within each patient, tumor sites shared identical dominant CDR3 beta clonotypes and also held site-unique high-frequency clones.

This clonotype was sampled from a man aged 40-49 years with non-small cell lung cancer. The rearrangement links TRBV5-1 to TRBJ2-1, with 11 bases that match TRBD2. Sequencing input: lung tumor tissue. The CDR3 bases are TGCGCCAGCAGCAAAACCGGGACTAGCGGTAATGAGCAGTTCTTC. The encoded protein is CASSKTGTSGNEQFF.